This entry concerns a single TCR beta chain. The source of the sample is a study of PD-1 blockade in mismatch repair-deficient tumors. Assay: immunoSEQ multiplex PCR; the TCRdb copy retains only in-frame clones and omits some. The table includes some 27,000 clones, 84% detected once. Trimming took off 2 bases at V and 1 base at J, with 12 bases between the two ends. This CDR3 has 15 residues. Per the germline V gene, CDR1 is GTSNPN and CDR2 is SVGIG (reference sequence). This specimen consisted of PBMCs, obtained before pembrolizumab treatment. This chain joins TRBV30 and TRBJ1-3, with D perhaps TRBD1 (5 bases). This sequence originates from an adult with mismatch repair-deficient cancer. The CDR3 reads CAWSLFQGSGNTIYF. CDR3 bases: TGTGCCTGGAGTCTCTTCCAGGGATCTGGAAACACCATATATTTT.